A single sample is the source of the 3 T cell receptor beta chains below, sequenced in a study of cytomegalovirus exposure and HLA in healthy donors. 60 Vbeta and 13 Jbeta primers were used in PCR. Libraries were prepared by immunoSEQ multiplex PCR; TCRdb keeps only in-frame clonotypes and omits some of them. Of 110,000 to 150,000 clones listed, 75% to 90% are singletons. The material sequenced was PBMCs. All receptors come from a man aged 40-49 years in good health and CMV-seronegative.

The chain employs TRBV7-7 and TRBJ2-1; tentatively, D is TRBD1 (5 bases). CDR1 SSHAT and CDR2 FNYEAQ come from the germline V gene (reference sequence). There are 15 residues in the CDR3. Between the trimmed V and J ends, which lost 3 bases and 4 bases, there was a span of 13 bases. The CDR3 sequence: CASSLGRQVYNEQFF. For the CDR3, the DNA is TGTGCCAGCAGCTTGGGGCGGCAGGTGTACAATGAGCAGTTCTTC.

A single count supports this clone. The chain employs TRBV7-2 and TRBJ1-4; TRBD1 might be the D (5 bases). Per germline, CDR1 SGHTA and CDR2 FQGNSA. Trimming pared 5 bases from V and 0 bases from J, leaving 13 bases between. The length of the CDR3 is 16 residues. CDR3 sequence: CASSPMGPATNEKLFF. The CDR3 nucleotides are TGTGCCAGCAGCCCCATGGGGCCCGCAACTAATGAAAAACTGTTTTTT.

On this clone itself: At one boundary the junction diverges from the germline segment, which might be a read error. This sequence joins TRBV7-8 and TRBJ2-2; D perhaps matches TRBD2 (6 bases). Germline CDR1 reads SGHVS; CDR2 reads FQNEAQ. This CDR3 is 16 amino acids long. CDR3 sequence reads: CASSLSGTSYTGALFF. CDR3 DNA: TGTGCCAGCAGTTTATCCGGGACTTCTTACACCGGGGCGCTGTTTTTT.